The rows below give T cell receptor beta chains drawn from one sample of a study of CD8+ T cells in alopecia areata. Only in-frame clones appear in the TCRdb table, and some are missing; sequencing was by immunoSEQ multiplex PCR. The sample contains about 260,000 clones, about 60% of which appear only once. The sample consisted of CD4+ T cells sorted from blood, taken around week 54, from a patient treated with tofacitinib. All receptors derive from a human donor with alopecia areata. CDR3s leave out the opening cysteine and the closing phenylalanine or tryptophan. The order of the fields is CDR3 protein, V gene.

cdr3_aa: ASSWGTGSQPQH
v_call: TRBV7-9

cdr3_aa: ASSASPPATQY
v_call: TRBV4-1

cdr3_aa: SVESYQGGLSEQF
v_call: TRBV29-1

cdr3_aa: ASSLGALGSPLH
v_call: TRBV7-9

cdr3_aa: ASSVASGGYT
v_call: TRBV9

cdr3_aa: ASSVGGDNEKLF
v_call: TRBV5-4

cdr3_aa: ATSGAKSSTDTQY
v_call: TRBV15

cdr3_aa: AWKTGVYEQY
v_call: TRBV30

cdr3_aa: ASSPDHSVGEQY
v_call: TRBV11-2

cdr3_aa: ASSLAGLAGNEQF
v_call: TRBV7-9

cdr3_aa: AWRGRVTDTQY
v_call: TRBV30

cdr3_aa: ASSVEDSPLH
v_call: TRBV9

cdr3_aa: AWRANTEAF
v_call: TRBV30

cdr3_aa: SVRDRVSYEQY
v_call: TRBV29-1

cdr3_aa: ASSERGRGQTQY
v_call: TRBV10-1

cdr3_aa: AAGSYEQY
v_call: TRBV27

cdr3_aa: ASSLDSWGETQY
v_call: TRBV11-2

cdr3_aa: ATSRDRLNQPQH
v_call: TRBV15

cdr3_aa: ASSQMLPGQGDSPLH
v_call: TRBV23-1

cdr3_aa: SVWSVTGELF
v_call: TRBV29-1

cdr3_aa: ASSASSGGFPKPF
v_call: TRBV27

cdr3_aa: ASSSPSGGSPFSYNEQF
v_call: TRBV7-2

cdr3_aa: ASSRQAGNTIY
v_call: TRBV6-5

cdr3_aa: ASSFQGGETQY
v_call: TRBV7-2

cdr3_aa: ASSSTLRNSPLH
v_call: TRBV28

cdr3_aa: ASSRQGRAYEQY
v_call: TRBV23-1

cdr3_aa: ASSPTPLGGYT
v_call: TRBV18

cdr3_aa: ASSFLGLEATEAF
v_call: TRBV4-1

cdr3_aa: ASSPRAPSYGSNQPQH
v_call: TRBV7-2

cdr3_aa: ASSVDIGGTNEKLF
v_call: TRBV9

cdr3_aa: ASSLGTNGANVLT
v_call: TRBV5-6

cdr3_aa: ASSPPLAGQYPSYNEQF
v_call: TRBV18

cdr3_aa: ASSSDRSNEQF
v_call: TRBV5-1

cdr3_aa: ASSLFGPGETQY
v_call: TRBV11-1

cdr3_aa: AWSVGRNQPQH
v_call: TRBV30

cdr3_aa: SALRDWRETQY
v_call: TRBV29-1

cdr3_aa: ASSFRADRVNSPLH
v_call: TRBV5-1

cdr3_aa: AISPLEGGTNTEAF
v_call: TRBV6-6

cdr3_aa: ASSGPGLANTQY
v_call: TRBV5-6

cdr3_aa: ASSSIRDRGFYEQY
v_call: TRBV11-2

cdr3_aa: AWSEGGNEQF
v_call: TRBV30

cdr3_aa: SLGGEADTQY
v_call: TRBV29-1

cdr3_aa: ASSQTVAYNSPLH
v_call: TRBV7-6

cdr3_aa: AWSRDRALPQH
v_call: TRBV30

cdr3_aa: ASSLSGFNQPQH
v_call: TRBV7-8

cdr3_aa: SFYPGTGNYGYT
v_call: TRBV29-1

cdr3_aa: ATSKGRADQNEQF
v_call: TRBV15

cdr3_aa: ASSLDPGGNRETQY
v_call: TRBV5-1

cdr3_aa: ASSLSHEQY
v_call: TRBV5-1

cdr3_aa: ASSYSRPPVGAPLH
v_call: TRBV6-5

cdr3_aa: ASSIGQATQPQH
v_call: TRBV19

cdr3_aa: ASSPIAGSEQY
v_call: TRBV18

cdr3_aa: ASSYSRHPDTEAF
v_call: TRBV6-5

cdr3_aa: ASSAQRGSHTDTQY
v_call: TRBV9

cdr3_aa: ASTLRTGGSGANVLT
v_call: TRBV27

cdr3_aa: ASSPGDYGYT
v_call: TRBV5-6

cdr3_aa: SVGDGSYEQY
v_call: TRBV29-1

cdr3_aa: ASRSRGGVETQY
v_call: TRBV2

cdr3_aa: ATDTGYGSPLH
v_call: TRBV19